The 4 T cell receptor beta chains given below trace back to one sample, sequenced in a study of T cell responses to AZD1222 COVID-19 vaccine. TCRdb keeps only in-frame clones here, not all; method: immunoSEQ multiplex PCR. The sample yields approximately 110,000 clones, approximately 85% seen once. The sample here was peripheral blood, taken on day 0 of MenACWY control vaccination. The receptor source for this set is an adult in good health.

The genes are TRBV10-3 and TRBJ1-4; TRBD1 matches at 10 bases. With 0 bases clipped from V and 7 bases from J, the junction kept 2 bases outside the gene matches. The V gene's germline CDR1 is ENHRY and CDR2 SYGVKD. CDR3 length equals 15 residues. The chain's CDR3 is CAISESRQGAEKLFF. CDR3 bases: TGTGCCATCAGTGAGTCGAGACAGGGGGCTGAAAAACTGTTTTTT.

The V gene is TRBV6-5, the J gene TRBJ1-5; D possibly corresponds to TRBD1 (5 bases). Germline loops: CDR1 MNHEY, CDR2 SVGAGI. This CDR3 region has 14 residues. Trimming stripped 10 bases from V and 2 bases from J, with 15 bases between. In DNA form, the CDR3 reads TGTGCCACCTTCTCCGGGGGTGGCAATCAGCCCCAGCATTTT. As protein: CATFSGGGNQPQHF.

The gene calls are TRBV4-3 and TRBJ1-6, with 10 bases that match TRBD1. Germline CDR1 LGHNA, CDR2 YSLEER. Unmatched junction bases numbered 8, after V lost 3 bases and J lost 9 bases. The CDR3 is made up of 16 amino acids. CDR3 nucleotides: TGCGCCAGCAGCCAGAACAGACAGGGGGCTTCTTCACCCCTCCACTTT. Encoded protein: CASSQNRQGASSPLHF.

The chain combines TRBV7-9 with TRBJ1-1; a possible D gene is TRBD1 (5 bases). V lost 5 bases and J lost 4, with 14 bases in between. Germline-derived CDR1 and CDR2 are SEHNR and FQNEAQ (reference sequence). This CDR3 comprises 14 residues. As DNA, the CDR3 is TGTGCCAGCAGCCCCCGGAGGGGATCCACTGAAGCTTTCTTT. Protein product: CASSPRRGSTEAFF.